Shown below are 2 T cell receptor beta chains from a single sample sequenced in a study of identical twins. TCRdb re-analysed the 5' RACE reads in MiXCR, keeping a single row per CDR3 protein. This table has roughly 18,000 distinct CDR3 sequences, around 70% appearing once. Sequencing was carried out using memory (CD45RO+) T cells sorted from blood. These TCRs come from a young woman in good health. This table probably holds off-target reads from a library built for another chain.

The chain joins TRBV30 to TRBJ2-2, with 8 positions matching TRBD1. J was trimmed by 5 bases and V by 3 bases; bases with no gene match: 8. The V gene's germline CDR1 is GTSNPN and CDR2 SVGIG (reference sequence). The CDR3 is 15 residues long. The CDR3 sequence: CAWRRQGSETGELFF. The DNA for the CDR3 is TGTGCCTGGAGGCGACAGGGGAGTGAGACCGGGGAGCTGTTTTTT.

This clonotype was detected only once. This rearrangement joins TRBV20-1 to TRBJ2-5; possibly TRBD1 for D (5 bases). The CDR3 totals 13 residues. V lost 3 bases and J 7 bases, leaving 15 bases between the germline ends. CDR1 is DFQATT, CDR2 SNEGSKA, per germline (reference sequence). CDR3 loop: CSASNRSPGTQYF. The DNA of the CDR3 is TGCAGTGCTAGCAACAGGAGCCCTGGGACCCAGTACTTC.